This T cell receptor (beta chain) appears in the sequencing data of a study of T cell repertoires and HLA-DP antigens. Concerning this clone: Its target is unknown.

This table comes from immunoSEQ multiplex PCR, and its TCRdb copy is limited to in-frame clones, with some not included. This sample carries almost 90,000 clones, approximately 86% of them seen once, and the ten largest clones take about 1.7%. This CDR3 is built from 15 residues. Looked up from germline, CDR1 is SGHAT and CDR2 is FQNNGV. The V end was cut by 1 base, the J end by 3 bases, with 10 bases between. Material for sequencing was CD4+ T cells from PBMCs. This chain connects TRBV11-2 to TRBJ1-5, with D hard to call. This TCR derives from a man aged 45 to 65 in good health and CMV-seronegative. The CDR3 region has the DNA TGTGCCAGCAGCTTAGGTATCCAGACCAATCAGCCCCAGCATTTT. This codes for CASSLGIQTNQPQHF.